The present T cell receptor (beta chain) was sequenced within a study of blood T cell repertoires in COVID-19. Study information: Samples came from the United States, Italy and Spain, spanning acute and convalescent COVID-19. T cells, B-cell-depleted T cells, or PBMCs supplied cDNA or gDNA.

V lost 3 bases, J lost 0 bases, and 16 bases lay in between. The CDR3 runs to 17 residues. Germline CDR1 is SGHAT and CDR2 is FQNNGV. Original handling: Researchers report that nucleated cell counts were estimated from reference gene primer amplification. Only in-frame clones appear in the TCRdb table, and some are missing; sequencing was by immunoSEQ multiplex PCR. V and J calls and clone size follow that table, whereas D and trimming were derived from the DNA. The profile shows some 330,000 clones, around nine tenths of them singletons. The V call is TRBV11-2, the J call TRBJ2-3; D perhaps matches TRBD2 (6 bases). The receptor comes from a woman between 50 and 59 years old with active or convalescent COVID-19. The material sequenced was peripheral blood. DNA of the CDR3: TGTGCCAGCAGCTTCACCCTAGGAGGGATAAGCACAGATACGCAGTATTTT. It specifies CASSFTLGGISTDTQYF. Full variable domain (remainder filled in from reference TRBV11-2 and TRBJ2-3): EAGVAQSPRYKIIEKRQSVAFWCNPISGHATLYWYQQILGQGPKLLIQFQNNGVVDDSQLPKDRFSAERLKGVDSTLKIQPAKLEDSAVYLCASSFTLGGISTDTQYFGPGTRLTVL.